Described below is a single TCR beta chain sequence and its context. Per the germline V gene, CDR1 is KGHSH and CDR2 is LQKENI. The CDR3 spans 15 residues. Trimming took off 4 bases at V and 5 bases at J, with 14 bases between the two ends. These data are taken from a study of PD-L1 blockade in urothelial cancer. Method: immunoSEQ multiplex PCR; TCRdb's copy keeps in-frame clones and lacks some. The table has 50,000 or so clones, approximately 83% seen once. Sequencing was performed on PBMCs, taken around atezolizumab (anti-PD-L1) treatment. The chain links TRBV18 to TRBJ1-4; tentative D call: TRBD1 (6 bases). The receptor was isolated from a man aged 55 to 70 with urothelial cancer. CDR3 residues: CASSLNRAPNEKLFF. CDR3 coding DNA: TGTGCCAGCTCACTAAACAGGGCGCCAAATGAAAAACTGTTTTTT.